A single sample gave rise to the 2 T cell receptor beta chains below, sequenced in a study of cytomegalovirus exposure and HLA in healthy donors. With 60 Vbeta and 13 Jbeta primers, the PCR was carried out. Assay: immunoSEQ multiplex PCR; the TCRdb copy retains only in-frame clones and omits some. Counted here are about 150,000 clones, 80% to 90% occurring once; the ten biggest clones make up 2.5% to 3%. Sequenced sample: PBMCs. These receptors were collected from a man aged 30 to 39 in good health and CMV-seropositive.

This sequence joins TRBV18 and TRBJ2-6; D possibly corresponds to TRBD1 (6 bases). The CDR3 loop spans 18 amino acids. Trimming removed 5 bases at V and 1 base at J, with 18 bases between. From germline, CDR1 is KGHSH and CDR2 LQKENI. The CDR3 bases are TGTGCCAGCTCAGATTCCGGGACAAGGCCTTCTGGGGCCAACGTCCTGACTTTC. Translation: CASSDSGTRPSGANVLTF.

The chain combines TRBV4-1 with TRBJ2-2; D gene uncertain. Germline assignment: CDR1 MGHRA and CDR2 YSYEKL. CDR3 length: 18 residues. The V end lost 1 base, the J end lost 2 bases, and 17 bases lay between the germline ends. CDR3: CASSQAPVRTPNTGELFF. The CDR3 DNA sequence: TGCGCCAGCAGCCAAGCCCCTGTGCGCACCCCTAACACCGGGGAGCTGTTTTTT.